The clone carrying this TCR beta chain turned up a few times. Its target is unknown. Germline V lookup: CDR1 SEHNR, CDR2 FQNEAQ (reference sequence). The CDR3 runs 15 residues. V gave up 6 bases and J gave up 7 bases, with 18 bases separating them. These data belong to a study of T-cell memory formation after mild COVID-19. Study as a whole: Clustering of TCRs was largely donor specific.

Using its own MiXCR run on the 5' RACE reads, TCRdb lists one record per CDR3 protein. Of roughly 200,000 distinct CDR3 sequences in the sample, 16% are singletons; the top ten hold roughly 1.9%. General study points: Certain responding clones were present in pre-infection memory, suggesting participation of cross-reactive memory.

V is TRBV7-9 and J is TRBJ1-4; unclear D gene. What was sequenced was PBMCs or a T cell subset sorted from them (not recorded which). This clonotype originated in an adult woman who had mild COVID-19 (a few samples of this study predate the infection). Cell type and time point are not known. The chain's CDR3 is CASSVATAGGEKLFF. The CDR3 DNA follows: TGTGCCAGCAGTGTCGCCACAGCGGGAGGTGAAAAACTGTTTTTT.